These T cell receptor beta chains were read from a single sample in a study of shared clonotypes between healthy human individuals. Using immunoSEQ multiplex PCR, the repertoire was profiled, and TCRdb retains in-frame clones only, with some absent. Counted here are about 2.4 million clones, roughly 93% occurring once; the ten biggest clones make up 0.36%. Sequencing was carried out using naive CD4+ T cells from PBMCs. The receptors were gathered from a man between 18 and 29 years old in good health. Some clones in this sample may be carry-over from other donors' samples. Both conserved end residues are part of each CDR3. Each record gives: J gene, clone size, D gene, V gene, CDR3 length, CDR3 DNA, CDR3 protein. D genes are given only for firm matches. Only part of the rows carry a size: once, few, many, or a class if the clone is expanded.

TRBJ2-3,once,.,TRBV27,13,TGTGCCAGCAGTTCTCCTCAGGGATATACGCAGTATTTT,CASSSPQGYTQYF
TRBJ1-1,.,TRBD1,TRBV5-8,14,TGTGCCAGCAGCGGGACAGGGGGAAGGGCTGAAGCTTTCTTT,CASSGTGGRAEAFF
TRBJ2-1,.,TRBD1,TRBV11-3,16,TGTGCCAGCAGCCCCAGGACAGGGCGCTCCTACAATGAGCAGTTCTTC,CASSPRTGRSYNEQFF
TRBJ2-7,.,.,TRBV2,11,TGTGCCAGCAGTGCGAGTAACGAGCAGTACTTC,CASSASNEQYF
TRBJ2-1,once,TRBD2,TRBV6-6,14,TGTGCCAGCATGACTAGCGGGAGCTTCAATGAGCAGTTCTTC,CASMTSGSFNEQFF
TRBJ2-7,.,TRBD1,TRBV27,13,TGTGCCAGCGGATCGGGACAGACGTACGAGCAGTACTTC,CASGSGQTYEQYF
TRBJ1-5,.,.,TRBV28,18,TGTGCCAGCAGTGTCACACAGGGCGGAGGGGATAGCAATCAGCCCCAGCATTTT,CASSVTQGGGDSNQPQHF
TRBJ2-2,.,.,TRBV30,15,TGTGCCTGGAGTGGTCTTAGCTGGGGCACCGGGGAGCTGTTTTTT,CAWSGLSWGTGELFF
TRBJ1-2,.,.,TRBV4-1,13,TGCGCCAGCAGTGTTCAGGACGGATATGGCTACACCTTC,CASSVQDGYGYTF
TRBJ2-7,.,.,TRBV10-3,14,TGTGCCATCAGTGAGGCAGGGGCTGACTACGAGCAGTACTTC,CAISEAGADYEQYF
TRBJ1-1,.,.,TRBV28,15,TGTGCCAGCAGTTTATACCTCGGGGGGGCCACTGAAGCTTTCTTT,CASSLYLGGATEAFF
TRBJ2-1,.,TRBD2,TRBV5-1,16,TGCGCCAGCAGCGCCCCCGGGACTAGCGGCCCGGGTGAGCAGTTCTTC,CASSAPGTSGPGEQFF
TRBJ2-7,.,TRBD1,TRBV30,14,TGTGCCGCACCCCGGGACAGTAACTCCTACGAGCAGTACTTC,CAAPRDSNSYEQYF
TRBJ1-2,.,.,TRBV19,14,TGTGCCAGTAGTATTGGATACAGGGCTGATGGCTACACCTTC,CASSIGYRADGYTF
TRBJ2-7,.,.,TRBV28,11,TGTGCCAGCAGTTTTACCGGGCCCCTACACTTC,CASSFTGPLHF
TRBJ1-5,.,.,TRBV30,13,TGTGCCTGGAGTGGAGACCACAATCAGCCCCAGCATTTT,CAWSGDHNQPQHF